A selection of T cell receptor beta chains follows, all from one sample in a study of cytomegalovirus exposure and HLA in healthy donors. This table comes from immunoSEQ multiplex PCR, and its TCRdb copy is limited to in-frame clones, with some not included. Of 76,000 or so clones in the sample, 65% to 85% were seen once. Sample: PBMCs. These receptors came from a woman in her forties in good health and CMV-seropositive. CDR3s include the opening cysteine and the closing phenylalanine or tryptophan. D genes are given only for firm matches. Rows give clone size only sometimes, using once, few, many, or a class for an expanded clone.

d_gene,abundance,v_gene,j_gene,CDR3aa,CDR3nt
TRBD1,.,TRBV11-3,TRBJ1-5,CASSLGQGDQPQHF,TGTGCCAGCAGCCTAGGACAGGGTGATCAGCCCCAGCATTTT
TRBD2,.,TRBV11-2,TRBJ2-1,CASSPARGMSSYNEQFF,TGTGCCAGCAGCCCAGCGCGGGGGATGAGCTCCTACAATGAGCAGTTCTTC
.,.,TRBV28,TRBJ1-3,CASSFFDGGNTIYF,TGTGCCAGCAGTTTCTTCGACGGGGGAAACACCATATATTTT
TRBD1,few,TRBV5-3,TRBJ2-7,CARSITPGQTSYEQYF,TGTGCCAGAAGTATCACACCGGGACAGACTTCCTACGAGCAGTACTTC
TRBD1,once,TRBV27,TRBJ2-1,CASSFRRQGGNEQFF,TGTGCCAGCAGTTTTAGGCGACAGGGGGGCAATGAGCAGTTCTTC
.,.,TRBV7-2,TRBJ2-7,CASSIGQLLSYEQYF,TGTGCCAGCAGCATCGGACAGCTTCTCTCCTACGAGCAGTACTTC
.,.,TRBV5-6,TRBJ2-2,CASSLRQGNTGELFF,TGTGCCAGCAGCTTGAGGCAGGGGAACACCGGGGAGCTGTTTTTT
.,.,TRBV15,TRBJ1-2,CATSRGGDYGYTF,TGTGCCACCAGCAGAGGGGGCGACTATGGCTACACCTTC
.,.,TRBV5-8,TRBJ1-1,CASSLVRGTTEAFF,TGTGCCAGCAGCTTGGTTCGGGGGACCACTGAAGCTTTCTTT
TRBD2,.,TRBV7-2,TRBJ2-5,CASSAGGARGQETQYF,TGTGCCAGCAGCGCGGGAGGGGCTAGAGGCCAGGAGACCCAGTACTTC
TRBD1,.,TRBV11-2,TRBJ1-1,CASSDGTGRNTEAFF,TGTGCCAGCAGCGACGGGACAGGGAGGAACACTGAAGCTTTCTTT
TRBD1,.,TRBV9,TRBJ1-3,CASSPRTGSGNTIYF,TGTGCCAGCAGCCCCCGGACAGGCTCTGGAAACACCATATATTTT
TRBD2,.,TRBV2,TRBJ2-5,CASSEISSGETQYF,TGTGCCAGCAGTGAAATCAGTAGCGGGGAGACCCAGTACTTC
.,.,TRBV19,TRBJ1-1,CASSLATQSGEAFF,TGTGCCAGTAGCCTCGCTACACAAAGCGGCGAAGCTTTCTTT
.,.,TRBV30,TRBJ1-1,CAWSLTQGNTEAFF,TGTGCCTGGAGTTTAACCCAGGGGAATACTGAAGCTTTCTTT
TRBD1,.,TRBV6-1,TRBJ1-3,CASSEAGAGGGNTIYF,TGTGCCAGCAGTGAAGCGGGGGCAGGGGGGGGAAACACCATATATTTT
.,.,TRBV2,TRBJ2-7,CATSVSNGEQYF,TGTGCCACCTCCGTTTCAAACGGCGAGCAGTACTTC
.,.,TRBV7-9,TRBJ2-7,CASSAQNSNEQYF,TGTGCCAGCAGCGCCCAAAACAGTAACGAGCAGTACTTC
.,.,TRBV5-1,TRBJ2-7,CASSLRGDEQYF,TGCGCCAGCAGCCTCCGAGGTGACGAGCAGTACTTC
TRBD1,.,TRBV6-5,TRBJ1-1,CASSYSDRGRKAFF,TGTGCCAGCAGTTACTCGGACAGGGGAAGGAAGGCTTTCTTT
.,few,TRBV29-1,TRBJ2-7,CSVARRERSYEQYF,TGCAGCGTTGCGCGGCGGGAAAGGTCCTACGAGCAGTACTTC
.,once,TRBV19,TRBJ1-5,CASSISGNQPQHF,TGTGCCAGTAGTATTTCCGGGAATCAGCCCCAGCATTTT
TRBD2,.,TRBV4-1,TRBJ2-2,CASSLGRGGEELFF,TGCGCCAGCAGCCTAGGACGGGGGGGTGAGGAGCTGTTTTTT
.,few,TRBV25-1,TRBJ1-2,CASSAQGSYGYTF,TGTGCCAGCAGCGCACAGGGTAGCTATGGCTACACCTTC
.,.,TRBV25-1,TRBJ2-1,CASNSFGTHNEQFF,TGTGCCAGCAATTCGTTCGGGACTCACAATGAGCAGTTCTTC
.,.,TRBV6-5,TRBJ2-7,CASSPAGANSYEQYF,TGTGCCAGCAGCCCGGCAGGGGCGAACTCCTACGAGCAGTACTTC
.,few,TRBV9,TRBJ2-1,CASSVAVSSYNEQFF,TGTGCCAGCAGCGTCGCGGTCAGCTCCTACAATGAGCAGTTCTTC